The following is a T cell receptor (beta chain) sequence with its context. The record originates from a study of blood T cell repertoires in COVID-19. There are 14 residues in the CDR3. In germline, CDR1 is SGHRS, CDR2 YFSETQ. V was trimmed by 2 bases and J by 7 bases, leaving 15 bases between them. Profiling relied on immunoSEQ multiplex PCR, and the TCRdb table lists in-frame clones only, not all of them. The sample lists about 320,000 clones, 88% seen once, with around 1.6% in the top ten. The receptor was isolated from a woman aged 25 to 39 with COVID-19, enrolled during active disease. The rearrangement uses TRBV5-1 and TRBJ1-2; no firm D call. The sample was peripheral blood. Here the CDR3 DNA reads TGCGCCAGCAGCTTCGATTCCTCGGTTGCTGGCTACACCTTC. It is translated as CASSFDSSVAGYTF.